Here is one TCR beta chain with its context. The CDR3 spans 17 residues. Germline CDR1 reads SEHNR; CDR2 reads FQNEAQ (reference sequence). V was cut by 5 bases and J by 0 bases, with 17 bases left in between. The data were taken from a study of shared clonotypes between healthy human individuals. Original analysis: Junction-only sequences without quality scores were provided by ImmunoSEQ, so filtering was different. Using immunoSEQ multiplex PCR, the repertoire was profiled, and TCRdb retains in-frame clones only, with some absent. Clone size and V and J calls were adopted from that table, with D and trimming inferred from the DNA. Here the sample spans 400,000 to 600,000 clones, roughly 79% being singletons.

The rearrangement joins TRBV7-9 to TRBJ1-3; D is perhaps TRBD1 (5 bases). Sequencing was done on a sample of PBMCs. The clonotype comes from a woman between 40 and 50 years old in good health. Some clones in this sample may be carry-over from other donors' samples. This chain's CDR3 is CASSQDWGDPSGNTIYF. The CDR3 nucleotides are TGTGCCAGCAGCCAAGATTGGGGGGATCCCTCTGGAAACACCATATATTTT.